Each of the 11 T cell receptor beta chains below was sequenced from the same sample in a study of metastatic and nonmetastatic thyroid tumors. Every patient underwent thyroid surgery untreated. TCRdb re-clonotyped the PCR reads via MiXCR. The sample contains 32,000 or so clones, about 18% of which appear only once. Sequencing was done on a sample of blood. The source of these receptors is a male donor with papillary thyroid cancer or a benign thyroid nodule (not recorded which). Some clones in this sample may be carry-over from other donors' samples.

This clone was picked up many times. The V call is TRBV27, the J call TRBJ1-1; a weak D match, TRBD1 (6 bases). The V gene lost 10 bases and the J gene lost 4 bases, with 16 bases spanning the gap. CDR3 length: 13 residues. The germline V gene encodes CDR1 MNHEY and CDR2 SMNVEV (reference sequence). This CDR3 reads CATKRGGSTEAFF. The CDR3, as DNA: TGTGCCACAAAGAGAGGGGGGTCCACTGAAGCTTTCTTT.

Many counts were recorded for this clone. This chain uses TRBV3-1 with TRBJ1-2, with D perhaps matching TRBD1 (5 bases). V dropped 7 bases and J dropped 4 bases, with 10 bases sitting between them. The germline V gene has CDR1 LGHDT and CDR2 YNNKEL (reference sequence). The CDR3 covers 12 residues. The CDR3 loop reads CASTSTVYGYTF. The CDR3 coding sequence is TGTGCCAGCACGTCGACAGTCTATGGCTACACCTTC.

The sample holds many counts of this clone. This chain joins TRBV12-3 or TRBV12-4 and TRBJ2-1; D call uncertain. CDR3 length equals 12 residues. The V end was cut by 1 base, the J end by 8 bases, with 6 bases between. CDR3 loop: CASSLVPYEQFF. The DNA for the CDR3 is TGTGCCAGCAGTTTAGTCCCCTATGAGCAGTTCTTC.

The V gene is TRBV27, the J gene TRBJ2-3, with 8 bases fitting TRBD1. CDR3 length equals 14 residues. Trimming cost V 8 bases and J 11 bases; bases outside gene matches: 15. Germline V CDR1 and CDR2: MNHEY, SMNVEV (reference sequence). The CDR3 sequence is CASAGQDSSYEQYF. The CDR3 DNA reads TGTGCCAGCGCGGGACAGGATAGCTCCTACGAGCAGTATTTT.

In this sample, this clone turned up many times. The chain joins TRBV6-1 to TRBJ2-1; TRBD1 or TRBD2 may be the D gene (5 bases each). Trimming took off 3 bases at V and 0 bases at J, with 21 bases between the two ends. Germline V gene lookup returns CDR1 MNHNS and CDR2 SASEGT. The CDR3 has 19 amino acids. This CDR3 is CASSDPLEGPQSSYNEQFF. CDR3 DNA sequence: TGTGCCAGCAGTGACCCGCTTGAGGGGCCCCAGAGCTCCTACAATGAGCAGTTCTTC.

V and J are TRBV2 and TRBJ2-1, with D maybe TRBD2 (5 bases). The CDR3 sequence is 17 residues long. Trimming took off 2 bases at V and 2 bases at J, with 16 bases between the two ends. Germline V CDR1 and CDR2: SNHLY, FYNNEI. The chain's CDR3 is CASSEPGAGDAYNEQFF. In DNA, the CDR3 is TGTGCCAGCAGTGAACCGGGTGCGGGTGATGCCTACAATGAGCAGTTCTTC.

This clone was detected many times. The gene calls are TRBV18 and TRBJ1-5; 7 positions match TRBD1. The germline CDR1 and CDR2 sequences are KGHSH and LQKENI. J was trimmed by 7 bases and V by 2 bases; bases with no gene match: 8. There are 15 residues in the CDR3. The DNA for the CDR3 is TGTGCCAGCTCACCATCGGCAGGGGGGGGACAGCCCCAGCATTTT. Translation gives CASSPSAGGGQPQHF.

This clone was seen a few times. The genes are TRBV27 and TRBJ1-6; 10 nucleotides align to TRBD1. CDR1 and CDR2 (germline): MNHEY, SMNVEV (reference sequence). The CDR3 runs to 14 residues. Unmatched junction bases numbered 5, after V lost 6 bases and J lost 9 bases. The CDR3 DNA sequence: TGTGCCAGCAGGGTCGGGACAGGGGTTTCACCCCTCCACTTT. Encoded protein: CASRVGTGVSPLHF.

This clone was seen repeatedly, ten times or more. The genes are TRBV5-1 and TRBJ1-5; a possible D gene is TRBD1 (6 bases). CDR3 length: 16 amino acids. CDR1 and CDR2 (germline): SGHRS, YFSETQ. V lost 4 bases to trimming and J lost 3 bases, with 17 bases between them. DNA of the CDR3: TGCGCCAGCAGCCCGGAGGCAGGGGAGACCAATCAGCCCCAGCATTTT. Its protein is CASSPEAGETNQPQHF.

This clone showed up many times. The V and J genes are TRBV7-2 and TRBJ1-5, with TRBD1 matching over 9 bases. The length of the CDR3 is 15 residues. Unmatched junction bases numbered 3, after V lost 5 bases and J lost 1 base. Germline CDR1 and CDR2: SGHTA and FQGNSA. CDR3 sequence (DNA): TGTGCCAGCAGCGGGGGACAGGGAAGCAATCAGCCCCAGCATTTT. Its protein product is CASSGGQGSNQPQHF.

This clone was seen repeatedly, ten times or more. The chain employs TRBV12-3 or TRBV12-4 and TRBJ2-2, with 11 bases aligning to TRBD2. The J segment lost 4 bases and the V segment lost 1 base, leaving 8 bases of the junction unmatched. The CDR3 length is 18 residues. The CDR3 nucleotides read TGTGCCAGCAGTTTAGGAGGAGTCGGACTAGCGGGCACCGGGGAGCTGTTTTTT. It codes for CASSLGGVGLAGTGELFF.